This TCR beta chain was found in a study of blood T cell repertoires in COVID-19. About the study: Researchers got acute and convalescent COVID-19 samples from the United States, Italy and Spain. The cDNA or gDNA used as material had been derived from T cells, B-cell-depleted T cells, or PBMCs.

In the study's own analysis: Cell counts per sample came from amplifying reference gene primers. The repertoire was sequenced with immunoSEQ multiplex PCR; TCRdb's copy has only in-frame clones and lacks some. V, J and clone size are those of that table, while D and trimming were read from the DNA. The table has about 57,000 clones, roughly 80% seen once. Per the germline V gene, CDR1 is SQVTM and CDR2 is ANQGSEA. The ends lost 5 bases at V and 0 bases at J; junction bases unmatched: 0. This CDR3 region has 13 residues. This clonotype was sampled from an older woman with acute or convalescent COVID-19. This chain joins TRBV29-1 and TRBJ1-3, with 8 bases identical to TRBD1. The sample taken for sequencing was peripheral blood. CDR3 protein: CSVTGGSGNTIYF. The CDR3 DNA sequence: TGCAGCGTTACAGGGGGCTCTGGAAACACCATATATTTT.